The clone carrying this T cell receptor (beta chain) occurred a few times. The antigen is undetermined. Alongside a J-beta primer mix, a sample-barcoded 5' primer served in a second PCR lasting about 7 to 11 cycles. TCRdb passed the 5' RACE reads through MiXCR, listing each CDR3 protein once. The table lists about a million distinct CDR3 sequences, about 44% of them singletons, with about an eighth in the top ten. This entry is derived from a study of blood T cells in healthy people across ages. Study-level background: The template switching approach captured approximately one barcoded beta molecule for every two T cells. Whole-study findings and limits: Estimated diversity that came from one million T cells was considered an underestimate.

This CDR3 contains 14 residues. Looked up from germline, CDR1 is SEHNR and CDR2 is FQNEAQ (reference sequence). Trimming took 5 bases from V and 3 from J, leaving 14 bases between them. This TCR was recovered from a man aged 25 to 40 in good health. The sample was blood. The V and J genes are TRBV7-9 and TRBJ2-7; TRBD1 or TRBD2 may be the D gene (6 bases each). The CDR3 DNA sequence: TGTGCCAGCAGCCCCCCAGAGGGGGGCTACGAGCAGTACTTC. This codes for CASSPPEGGYEQYF.